This is a list of T cell receptor beta chains from one sample in a study of blood T cell repertoires in COVID-19. The assay was immunoSEQ multiplex PCR, and TCRdb's table has in-frame clones only and misses some. The sample lists tens of thousands of clones, over 65% occurring once. The sequenced sample consisted of peripheral blood. The receptor source for this set is a woman in her 70s with acute or convalescent COVID-19. The CDR3 runs from the conserved cysteine through the conserved F or W. D genes are given only for firm matches. Clone size is stated in some rows and not others, as once, few, many or a class when expanded.

j_call clone_size d_call v_call cdr3_aa cdr3_nt
TRBJ1-2 few - TRBV9 CASSVRQEIDYGYTF TGTGCCAGCAGCGTACGACAGGAGATAGACTATGGCTACACCTTC
TRBJ1-1 - TRBD1 TRBV18 CASSLRQGEGTEAFF TGTGCCAGCTCACTTAGACAGGGGGAAGGCACTGAAGCTTTCTTT
TRBJ2-1 - - TRBV28 CASSWGQYNEQFF TGTGCCAGCAGTTGGGGACAATACAATGAGCAGTTCTTC
TRBJ2-5 few - TRBV5-4 CAATQDIEETQYF TGTGCCGCAACCCAGGACATAGAAGAGACCCAGTACTTC
TRBJ1-6 - - TRBV19 CASRSGGNLPPLHF TGTGCCAGTAGGAGCGGGGGGAATTTACCACCCCTCCACTTT
TRBJ2-1 - TRBD2 TRBV11-2 CASSPRAGGPYEQFF TGTGCCAGCAGCCCGAGAGCGGGGGGGCCGTATGAGCAGTTCTTC
TRBJ1-2 - TRBD1 TRBV19 CASDNRGVANYGYTF TGTGCCAGCGACAACAGGGGAGTAGCTAACTATGGCTACACCTTC
TRBJ1-2 - - TRBV6-5 CASTWPIGGYGYTF TGTGCCAGCACTTGGCCTATCGGCGGCTATGGCTACACCTTC
TRBJ1-2 few TRBD1 TRBV3-1/TRBV3-2 CASSPGTGGGNYGYTF TGTGCCAGCAGCCCAGGGACAGGGGGGGGTAACTATGGCTACACCTTC
TRBJ1-2 - TRBD1 TRBV3-1/TRBV3-2 CASSQGQGFNYGYTF TGTGCCAGCAGCCAGGGACAGGGATTTAACTATGGCTACACCTTC
TRBJ2-1 - TRBD2 TRBV6-1 CASSELAVNEQFF TGTGCCAGCAGTGAACTAGCGGTAAATGAGCAGTTCTTC
TRBJ1-1 - - TRBV27 CASSITQVGGTEAFF TGTGCCAGCAGTATAACACAGGTAGGCGGAACTGAAGCTTTCTTT
TRBJ1-5 - TRBD1 TRBV20-1 CSASPGGPSVSRNQPQHF TGCAGTGCCAGTCCAGGGGGACCGAGCGTTTCTCGCAATCAGCCCCAGCATTTT
TRBJ1-5 - - TRBV30 CAWSTGTYLNQPQHF TGTGCCTGGAGTACCGGGACATACCTCAATCAGCCCCAGCATTTT
TRBJ1-1 - - TRBV11-3 CASSREGEAFF TGTGCCAGCAGCCGGGAGGGTGAAGCTTTCTTT
TRBJ2-7 - - TRBV7-2 CASSLRPGLSYEQYF TGTGCCAGCAGCTTACGACCGGGGTTATCCTACGAGCAGTACTTC
TRBJ2-7 - - TRBV5-1 CASSLQGEIHGQYF TGCGCCAGCAGCTTACAGGGAGAAATTCACGGGCAGTACTTC
TRBJ1-4 - - TRBV14 CASSPLRQSEKLFF TGTGCCAGCAGCCCCTTGAGACAGAGTGAAAAACTGTTTTTT
TRBJ1-2 - TRBD1 TRBV7-2 CASSLVFGAGGGGYTF TGTGCCAGCAGCTTAGTTTTTGGGGCAGGGGGTGGTGGCTACACCTTC
TRBJ1-2 - - TRBV9 CASSPPGGIRNGYTF TGTGCCAGCAGCCCACCGGGGGGGATTAGGAATGGCTACACCTTC
TRBJ1-2 few - TRBV19 CASSSSGGFENYGYTF TGTGCCAGTAGTAGCTCGGGGGGATTCGAGAACTATGGCTACACCTTC
TRBJ1-2 - - TRBV7-6 CASSLVVVPRASNYGYTF TGTGCCAGCAGCTTAGTAGTCGTGCCCAGGGCCTCTAACTATGGCTACACCTTC
TRBJ1-2 - - TRBV4-2 CASSQDGLEDYGYTF TGTGCCAGCAGCCAAGATGGCCTAGAAGATTATGGCTACACCTTC
TRBJ2-1 few - TRBV12-5 CASGLPGTFNEQFF TGTGCTAGTGGTTTGCCCGGGACTTTTAATGAGCAGTTCTTC
TRBJ2-2 - - TRBV27 CASSLLAGTGELFF TGTGCCAGCAGTTTATTGGCAGGGACCGGGGAGCTGTTTTTT
TRBJ2-3 - TRBD1 TRBV19 CASSIGTGEGTDTQYF TGTGCCAGTAGTATAGGGACAGGGGAAGGGACAGATACGCAGTATTTT
TRBJ1-6 - - TRBV7-2 CASSFENSPLHF TGTGCCAGCAGCTTTGAGAATTCACCCCTCCACTTT
TRBJ1-4 few TRBD1 TRBV19 CASKLSGTQGAREKLFF TGTGCCAGCAAATTATCGGGAACCCAGGGGGCTAGAGAAAAACTGTTTTTT